This TCR beta chain was observed in a study of identical twins. Notes on the study in general: Analyses of zero insertions could, in part, be confounded by invariant MAIT and iNKT cells. Models, which agreed with sharing between unrelated individuals, nonetheless underestimated the out-of-frame TCR alpha sharing seen in monozygotic twins.

The donors were all healthy and Caucasian. In this sample, this clonotype turned up a few times. Its antigen is not known. TCRdb ran MiXCR on the 5' RACE reads and lists one entry per CDR3 protein. Of fewer than 350,000 distinct CDR3 sequences listed, under 9% are singletons. Germline assignment: CDR1 KGHDR and CDR2 SFDVKD. The CDR3 loop spans 13 amino acids. Between the trimmed V and J ends, which lost 1 base and 1 base, there was a span of 2 bases. These data also formed part of another study, on yellow fever vaccine responses in identical twins.

J is TRBJ2-3 and V is TRBV24-1, with D hard to call. The sequence was collected from a woman younger than 30 in good health. Specimen: memory (CD45RO+) T cells sorted from blood. The CDR3 is CATSDFGTDTQYF. Here the CDR3 DNA reads TGTGCCACCAGTGATTTTGGCACAGATACGCAGTATTTT.